There are a few counts of the clone carrying this T cell receptor (beta chain). Its antigen is unidentified. This CDR3 is also generated by other DNA sequences in the sample. The sample is drawn from a study of OX40 agonist ivuxolimab in advanced cancers. Study information: Among those enrolled, mean age was about 62 years (range about 23 to 80) and about 79% were male.

Some clones are missing from TCRdb's copy, which holds only in-frame ones; the method was immunoSEQ multiplex PCR. The sample yields approximately 52,000 clones, 86% seen once. Study findings and constraints: Fewer expanded clones were found on average in CD4+ than in CD8+ T cells. The work left the antigen specificity of expanded peripheral T cells undetermined.

The source is an adult with an advanced solid tumor such as melanoma, head and neck, liver or kidney cancer. This specimen was CD4+ or CD8+ T cells sorted from blood, taken in a trial of the OX40 agonist ivuxolimab.

The CDR3 sequence is CASSPSSYNEQFF. For the CDR3, the DNA is TGTGCCAGCAGTCCGAGTTCCTACAATGAGCAGTTCTTC. V gene TRBV6-5 combines with J gene TRBJ2-1; D gene ambiguous. V gave up 5 bases and J gave up 1 base, with 6 bases separating them. Germline V gives CDR1 MNHEY, CDR2 SVGAGI. The CDR3 has 13 residues.